These 15 T cell receptor beta chains originate from one sample sequenced in a study of T cells in Graves' hyperthyroidism and ophthalmopathy. TCR beta CDR3 regions were amplified from RNA transcripts. An initial round of RT-PCR targeting the TCR CDR3 relied on the HTBI primer set. TCRdb reanalysed the multiplex PCR reads using MiXCR and keeps one entry per CDR3 protein. The sample records roughly 380,000 distinct CDR3 sequences, around 18% being singletons. The sequenced material came from blood. The source of these receptors is a woman aged 40 to 49 with Graves' ophthalmopathy.

This clonotype occurred many times. The CDR3 loop reads CASSPGTGPTGELFF. In DNA form, the CDR3 reads TGTGCCAGCAGTCCCGGGACAGGCCCCACCGGGGAGCTGTTTTTT. The chain has TRBV12-3 or TRBV12-4 and TRBJ2-2, with TRBD1 identical over 8 bases. This CDR3 comprises 15 residues. V trimming: 5 bases; J trimming: 4 bases; junction bases outside the gene matches: 6.

The chain carries TRBV6-2 or TRBV6-3 and TRBJ2-7; D is unclear. V was pared by 10 bases and J by 4 bases, with 20 bases between. CDR3 length: 14 residues. CDR1 and CDR2 from the germline V gene are MNHEY and SVGEGT. The CDR3 DNA reads TGTGCCACCGCGAAAGGCGGCAGTTCTTACGAGCAGTACTTC. It yields the protein CATAKGGSSYEQYF.

This clonotype turned up a few times. The chain carries TRBV12-3 or TRBV12-4 and TRBJ2-2; D may correspond to TRBD1 or TRBD2 (5 bases each). V was clipped by 6 bases and J by 9 bases, with 23 bases between them. The CDR3 contains 16 residues. The CDR3 DNA reads as TGTGCCAGCAGGGACCGGGACCTAAAGCAGGTCTGGGAGCTGTTTTTT. Translating it yields CASRDRDLKQVWELFF.

This clonotype came up many times. The genes are TRBV20-1 and TRBJ2-5, with 13 positions matching TRBD2. This CDR3 comprises 16 residues. V lost 6 bases and J lost 4; bases outside the gene matches: 11. In germline, CDR1 is DFQATT, CDR2 SNEGSKA (reference sequence). For the CDR3, the DNA is TGCAGTGCCACTAGCGGGAGGGCAATTGGAGGAGAGACCCAGTACTTC. Protein: CSATSGRAIGGETQYF.

This clonotype was counted ten times or more. The DNA for the CDR3 is TGTGCCAGCAGTTACCCGCCGGCTTGGGGGTCAATAGCGGGAGTCTACGAGCAGTACTTC. Translation: CASSYPPAWGSIAGVYEQYF. This sequence joins TRBV6-2 or TRBV6-3 and TRBJ2-7; 9 nucleotides align to TRBD2. After removal of 2 bases from V and 3 bases from J, the junction contained 20 bases not matched to a gene. The CDR3 loop spans 20 amino acids. Germline CDR1 and CDR2: MNHEY and SVGEGT.

This clonotype was counted at least ten times. The chain employs TRBV29-1 and TRBJ1-1; 7 bases fit TRBD1. The CDR3 has 16 amino acids. V trimming: 0 bases; J trimming: 4 bases; junction bases outside the gene matches: 11. CDR1 is SQVTM, CDR2 ANQGSEA, per germline. The CDR3 DNA is TGCAGCGTTGAAGATCTGGGGATCGCAGGGGGCACTGAAGCTTTCTTT. It is translated as CSVEDLGIAGGTEAFF.

The chain links TRBV20-1 to TRBJ2-5; D tentatively fits TRBD1 or TRBD2 (5 bases each). V was trimmed by 2 bases and J by 0 bases, leaving 16 bases between them. The CDR3 consists of 16 residues. CDR1 is DFQATT, CDR2 SNEGSKA, per germline (reference sequence). The CDR3 sequence: CSARRHPGPYQETQYF. The CDR3 coding sequence is TGCAGTGCTAGACGTCATCCGGGGCCGTACCAAGAGACCCAGTACTTC.

This clonotype was counted ten times or more. The rearrangement links TRBV6-2 or TRBV6-3 to TRBJ2-7; D might be TRBD1 (6 bases). From germline, CDR1 is MNHEY and CDR2 SVGEGT. This CDR3 has 18 residues. Deletions cut 1 base from V and 5 bases from J, with 24 bases between. In DNA form, the CDR3 reads TGTGCCAGCAGTTACTACCGCGCCCGGGACACGGCTACCGACGAGCAGTACTTC. This gives the protein CASSYYRARDTATDEQYF.

The J gene is TRBJ2-7, the V gene TRBV6-1; 9 bases are shared with TRBD2. This CDR3 is built from 14 residues. Per the germline V gene, CDR1 is MNHNS and CDR2 is SASEGT. V lost 5 bases and J lost 4; bases outside the gene matches: 6. CDR3 sequence (DNA): TGTGCCAGCAGTCCCCGTGGACTAGCGTACGAGCAGTACTTC. Encoded protein: CASSPRGLAYEQYF.

This sequence joins TRBV6-2 or TRBV6-3 and TRBJ2-7; a weak D match, TRBD2 (6 bases). V was shortened by 4 bases and J by 3 bases, with 10 bases between the two germline ends. This CDR3 is built from 13 residues. In germline, CDR1 is MNHEY, CDR2 SVGEGT. For the CDR3, the DNA is TGTGCCAGCAGTTGGGCGGGAAACTACGAGCAGTACTTC. Protein product: CASSWAGNYEQYF.

This clonotype has at least ten counts. The genes are TRBV11-2 and TRBJ1-1; D unclear. Per germline, CDR1 SGHAT and CDR2 FQNNGV. V was shortened by 4 bases and J by 1 base, with 16 bases between the two germline ends. This CDR3 is built from 16 residues. CDR3 DNA: TGTGCCAGCAGCTCACCCCTAGCGAAAACGAACACTGAAGCTTTCTTT. It is translated as CASSSPLAKTNTEAFF.

At least ten counts were recorded for this clonotype. The J gene is TRBJ1-5, the V gene TRBV19; 9 bases fit TRBD1. The germline gives CDR1 LNHDA, CDR2 SQIVND (reference sequence). This CDR3 comprises 15 residues. V lost 8 bases, J lost 3 bases, and 8 bases stayed unmatched. The CDR3 region has the DNA TGTGCCAGTGGACCCCGGACAGGGGCCAATCAGCCCCAGCATTTT. Protein sequence: CASGPRTGANQPQHF.

CDR3 nucleotide sequence: TGTGCCACCCAGCTAGACCAGAGCTCCTACGAGCAGTACTTC. Translating it yields CATQLDQSSYEQYF. This chain links TRBV6-1 with TRBJ2-7; D gene ambiguous. V was cut by 10 bases and J by 0 bases, with 16 bases left in between. The germline CDR1 and CDR2 sequences are MNHNS and SASEGT. This CDR3 is built from 14 residues.

The rearrangement uses TRBV19 and TRBJ2-5; TRBD2 matches 14 bases. The junction had 13 bases not matched to a gene; V was cut back by 6 bases and J by 7 bases. The CDR3 is 17 amino acids. Germline-derived CDR1 and CDR2 are LNHDA and SQIVND (reference sequence). Here the CDR3 reads CASSDPSGTSGRGTQYF. Written as DNA, the CDR3 is TGTGCCAGTAGCGACCCTTCCGGGACTAGCGGGAGAGGGACCCAGTACTTC.

In its sample, this clonotype was seen many times. The genes are TRBV28 and TRBJ2-7; 8 positions match TRBD1. This CDR3 contains 14 residues. The germline V gene encodes CDR1 MDHEN and CDR2 SYDVKM. V dropped 7 bases and J dropped 4; count of bases not matched to a gene: 9. DNA of the CDR3: TGTGCCAGCACATCAGGGACAGGAGTTTACGAGCAGTACTTC. Translating it yields CASTSGTGVYEQYF.